This is a list of T cell receptor beta chains from one sample in a study of T cell clones after liver transplantation. TCRdb keeps only in-frame clones here, not all; method: immunoSEQ multiplex PCR. The sample has 40,000 to 65,000 clones; roughly 80% are singletons. The sequencing here drew on CD4+ T cells from blood, taken before liver transplant. All receptors come from a human donor who received a liver transplant. The CDR3 runs from the conserved cysteine through the conserved F or W. The order of the fields is clone size, D gene, J gene, V gene, CDR3 protein, CDR3 DNA. The D gene is left open where the match is weak. For some rows the clone size is stated as once, few or many, or as a class when expanded; others skip it.

clone_size: few; d_call: TRBD1; j_call: TRBJ1-2; v_call: TRBV7-2; cdr3_aa: CASSVTGGYGYTF; cdr3_nt: TGTGCCAGCAGCGTAACAGGGGGCTATGGCTACACCTTC
clone_size: -; d_call: -; j_call: TRBJ2-7; v_call: TRBV27; cdr3_aa: CASSLSFPHYEQYF; cdr3_nt: TGTGCCAGCAGTTTATCTTTCCCCCACTACGAGCAGTACTTC
clone_size: -; d_call: TRBD2; j_call: TRBJ2-5; v_call: TRBV4-3; cdr3_aa: CASSQRVAGGAGETQYF; cdr3_nt: TGCGCCAGCAGCCAACGCGTTGCGGGGGGAGCAGGGGAGACCCAGTACTTC
clone_size: -; d_call: -; j_call: TRBJ1-1; v_call: TRBV6-1; cdr3_aa: CASSEGYRGLAFF; cdr3_nt: TGTGCCAGCAGTGAGGGGTATCGGGGGCTAGCTTTCTTT
clone_size: -; d_call: -; j_call: TRBJ2-2; v_call: TRBV4-2; cdr3_aa: CASSQEFGATGELFF; cdr3_nt: TGTGCCAGCAGCCAAGAGTTTGGGGCCACCGGGGAGCTGTTTTTT
clone_size: -; d_call: TRBD1; j_call: TRBJ2-2; v_call: TRBV7-9; cdr3_aa: CASRRQGENTGELFF; cdr3_nt: TGTGCCAGCAGGCGACAGGGCGAGAACACCGGGGAGCTGTTTTTT
clone_size: once; d_call: -; j_call: TRBJ2-5; v_call: TRBV19; cdr3_aa: CASRQTVQETQYF; cdr3_nt: TGTGCCAGTCGACAGACCGTTCAAGAGACCCAGTACTTC
clone_size: -; d_call: TRBD1; j_call: TRBJ1-5; v_call: TRBV19; cdr3_aa: CASSTGTGRGNQPQHF; cdr3_nt: TGTGCCAGTAGTACCGGGACAGGGAGGGGCAATCAGCCCCAGCATTTT
clone_size: -; d_call: -; j_call: TRBJ2-3; v_call: TRBV25-1; cdr3_aa: CASSAGRTLNPDTQYF; cdr3_nt: TGTGCCAGCAGTGCCGGGCGAACCCTAAACCCAGATACGCAGTATTTT
clone_size: -; d_call: TRBD1; j_call: TRBJ2-6; v_call: TRBV29-1; cdr3_aa: CSVAILGQVSGANVLTF; cdr3_nt: TGCAGCGTTGCTATCCTGGGACAGGTTTCTGGGGCCAACGTCCTGACTTTC
clone_size: -; d_call: -; j_call: TRBJ2-5; v_call: TRBV30; cdr3_aa: CAWNRGLPSFETQYF; cdr3_nt: TGTGCCTGGAACCGGGGGTTGCCTAGCTTCGAGACCCAGTACTTC
clone_size: -; d_call: TRBD2; j_call: TRBJ2-5; v_call: TRBV18; cdr3_aa: CASSPLAGGFGETQYF; cdr3_nt: TGTGCCAGCTCACCACTAGCGGGGGGATTTGGAGAGACCCAGTACTTC
clone_size: -; d_call: -; j_call: TRBJ2-1; v_call: TRBV2; cdr3_aa: CASSELAVSYNEQFF; cdr3_nt: TGTGCCAGCAGTGAATTGGCAGTCTCCTACAATGAGCAGTTCTTC